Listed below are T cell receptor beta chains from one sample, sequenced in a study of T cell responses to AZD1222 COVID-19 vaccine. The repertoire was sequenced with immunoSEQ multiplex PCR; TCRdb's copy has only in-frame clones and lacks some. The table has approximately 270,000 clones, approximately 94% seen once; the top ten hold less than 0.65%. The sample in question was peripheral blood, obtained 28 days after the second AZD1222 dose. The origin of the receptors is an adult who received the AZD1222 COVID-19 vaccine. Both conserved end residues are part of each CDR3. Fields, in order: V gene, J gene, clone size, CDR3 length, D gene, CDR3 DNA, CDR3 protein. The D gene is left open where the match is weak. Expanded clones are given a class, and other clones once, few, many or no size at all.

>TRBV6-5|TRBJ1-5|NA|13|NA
TGTGCCAGCAGTTACGACCGGGATCAGCCCCAGCATTTT
CASSYDRDQPQHF
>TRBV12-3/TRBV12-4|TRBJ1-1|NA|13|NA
TGTGCCAGCAGCCCAGACAGGAGTTCTGAAGCTTTCTTT
CASSPDRSSEAFF
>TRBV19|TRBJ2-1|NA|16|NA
TGTGCCAGTAGTATAACTAGATCCTCTGTCTTCGGTGAGCAGTTCTTC
CASSITRSSVFGEQFF
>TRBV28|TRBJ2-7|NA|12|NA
TGTGCCAGCAGTTTTACAGACTACGAGCAGTACTTC
CASSFTDYEQYF
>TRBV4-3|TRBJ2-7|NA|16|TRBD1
TGCGCCAGCAGCTTCCGAACAGGGGGCGAAGGCTACGAGCAGTACTTC
CASSFRTGGEGYEQYF
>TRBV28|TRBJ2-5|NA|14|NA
TGTGCCAGCAGGGACTGGAAGGGGCGGGAGACCCAGTACTTC
CASRDWKGRETQYF
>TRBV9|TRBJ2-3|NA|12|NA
TGTGCCAGCAGCGTAAGCGAAGATACGCAGTATTTT
CASSVSEDTQYF
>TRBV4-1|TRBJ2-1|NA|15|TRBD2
TGCGCCAGCAGCTCCCGGACTAGCGGGAGGGCCGGCCAGTTCTTC
CASSSRTSGRAGQFF
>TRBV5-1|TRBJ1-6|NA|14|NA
TGCGCCAGCAGGGTCCAGGGGAGGGATTCACCCCTCCACTTT
CASRVQGRDSPLHF
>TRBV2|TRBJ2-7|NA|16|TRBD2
TGTGCCAGCAGTGAAGGAGGGACTAGCGGGGACCGGGAGCAGTACTTC
CASSEGGTSGDREQYF
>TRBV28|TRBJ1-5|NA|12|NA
TGTGCCAGCGGGCGGGTAGATCAGCCCCAGCATTTT
CASGRVDQPQHF
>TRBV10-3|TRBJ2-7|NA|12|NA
TGTGCCATCAGTGAAGGATCTAGCGAGCAGTACTTC
CAISEGSSEQYF
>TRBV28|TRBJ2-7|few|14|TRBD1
TGTGCCACCACCAAGGACAGGGGGTTGAACGAGCAGTACTTC
CATTKDRGLNEQYF
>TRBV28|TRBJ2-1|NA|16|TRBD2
TGTGCCAGCATTCCAGCTAGCGGGAGTTCCTACAATGAGCAGTTCTTC
CASIPASGSSYNEQFF
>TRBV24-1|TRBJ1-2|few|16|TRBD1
TGTGCCACCAGTGATGGGGGACAGGGAGGAATCTATGGCTACACCTTC
CATSDGGQGGIYGYTF
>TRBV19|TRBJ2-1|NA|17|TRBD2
TGTGCCAGTAGTATCTCACGGGGGGTAGCTAAGTACAATGAGCAGTTCTTC
CASSISRGVAKYNEQFF
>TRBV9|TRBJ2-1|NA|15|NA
TGTGCCAGCAGCCCCAACGGGCGCAGCTACAATGAGCAGTTCTTC
CASSPNGRSYNEQFF
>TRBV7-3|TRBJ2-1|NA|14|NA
TGTGCCAGCAGCAAAGGAGGTAGCGTCAATGAGCAGTTCTTC
CASSKGGSVNEQFF
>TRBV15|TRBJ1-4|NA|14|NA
TGTGCCACCAGCAGCGGGCCAATTAATGAAAAACTGTTTTTT
CATSSGPINEKLFF
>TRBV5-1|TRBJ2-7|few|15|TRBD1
TGCGCCAGCAGCTTTAAATGGACAGGGGGCTACGAGCAGTACTTC
CASSFKWTGGYEQYF
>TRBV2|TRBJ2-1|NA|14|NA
TGTGCCAGCAGTTCCGGGGGCGCCTACAATGAGCAGTTCTTC
CASSSGGAYNEQFF
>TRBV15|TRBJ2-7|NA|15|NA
TGTGCCACCAGCAGACCGGACGGCCAGAATTACGAGCAGTACTTC
CATSRPDGQNYEQYF
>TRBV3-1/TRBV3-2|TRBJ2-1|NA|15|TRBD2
TGTGCCAGCAGCCAAATATTAGCGGGCTACAATGAGCAGTTCTTC
CASSQILAGYNEQFF
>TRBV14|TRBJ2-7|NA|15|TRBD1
TGTGCCAGCAGCCCCCTAGGACAGGGGGCCTACGAGCAGTACTTC
CASSPLGQGAYEQYF
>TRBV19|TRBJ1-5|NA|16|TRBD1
TGTGCCAGTAGTCCCCGGACAGGGGTTAGCAATCAGCCCCAGCATTTT
CASSPRTGVSNQPQHF
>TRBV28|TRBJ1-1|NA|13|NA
TGTGCCAGCAGCCCACAGGCTTACACTGAAGCTTTCTTT
CASSPQAYTEAFF
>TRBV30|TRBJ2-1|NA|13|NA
TGTGCCTGGAGCGCAGCCACAAGGGCTGAGCAGTTCTTC
CAWSAATRAEQFF
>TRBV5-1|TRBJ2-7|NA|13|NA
TGCGCCAGCAGTCCAGGGAGCTCCTACGAGCAGTACTTC
CASSPGSSYEQYF
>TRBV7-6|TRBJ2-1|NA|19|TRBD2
TGTGCCAGCAGCCAGGGACTAGCGGGGTGGGGGAGCTCCTACAATGAGCAGTTCTTC
CASSQGLAGWGSSYNEQFF
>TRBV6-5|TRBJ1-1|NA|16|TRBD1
TGTGCCAGCAGTTACTTATCCAGGGGGCGAGGGACTGAAGCTTTCTTT
CASSYLSRGRGTEAFF
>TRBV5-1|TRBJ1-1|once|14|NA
TGCGCCAGCAGCTTATTGCAGGGCGGGGTTGAAGCTTTCTTT
CASSLLQGGVEAFF
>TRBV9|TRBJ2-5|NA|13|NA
TGTGCCAGCAGCGTTCGGTACGGAGAGACCCAGTACTTC
CASSVRYGETQYF